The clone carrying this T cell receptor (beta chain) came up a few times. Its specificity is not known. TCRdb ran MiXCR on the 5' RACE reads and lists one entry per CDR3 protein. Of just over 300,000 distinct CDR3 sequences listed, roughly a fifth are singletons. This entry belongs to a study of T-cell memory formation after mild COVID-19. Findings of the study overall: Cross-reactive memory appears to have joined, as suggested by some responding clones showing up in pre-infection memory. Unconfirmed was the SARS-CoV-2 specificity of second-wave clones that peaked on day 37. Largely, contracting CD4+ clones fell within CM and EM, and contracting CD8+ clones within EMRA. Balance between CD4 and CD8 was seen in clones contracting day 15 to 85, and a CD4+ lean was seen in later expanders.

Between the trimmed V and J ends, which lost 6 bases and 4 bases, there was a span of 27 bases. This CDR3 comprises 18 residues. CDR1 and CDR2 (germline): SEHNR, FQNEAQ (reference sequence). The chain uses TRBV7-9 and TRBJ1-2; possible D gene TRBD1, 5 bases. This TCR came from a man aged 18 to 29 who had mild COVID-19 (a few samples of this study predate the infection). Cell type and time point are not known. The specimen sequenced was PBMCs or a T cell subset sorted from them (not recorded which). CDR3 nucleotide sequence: TGTGCCAGCAGACCTTACCTGGGACTGATAAGAATCCTCTATGGCTACACCTTC. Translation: CASRPYLGLIRILYGYTF.